The source of this T cell receptor beta chain is a study of T-cell reconstitution after alpha-beta-depleted transplantation in children. General observations from the study: About two months after transplant, alpha-beta T cells reportedly came from several hundred expanded graft clones. Where some patients showed high TCRbeta diversity at day 60, it came from recipient T cells and thymic progenitors that had survived.

As it was prepared, the TCRbeta library received unique molecular identifiers. Via MiXCR, TCRdb re-called the PCR reads, giving one row per CDR3 protein. The sample contains approximately 650,000 distinct CDR3 sequences, around 13% of which appear only once. J was trimmed by 5 bases and V by 8 bases; bases with no gene match: 9. In germline, CDR1 is MDHEN, CDR2 SYDVKM. The CDR3 is 14 amino acids. This clonotype appeared once. Its antigen is not known. Since no conserved phenylalanine or tryptophan closes the CDR3, a read error is the likely cause. Sample: PBMCs, taken before TCRalphabeta/CD19-depleted stem cell transplant. The chain uses TRBV28 and TRBJ2-3; 8 bases match TRBD1. This receptor was obtained from a girl aged 2 to 10 with congenital amegakaryocytic thrombocytopenia, due to receive a stem cell transplant. CDR3 sequence reads: CASRIRGRLDTQYL. CDR3 sequence (DNA): TGTGCCAGCCGAATCAGGGGGCGGTTAGATACGCAGTATCTT.